Following are 25 T cell receptor beta chains from one sample sequenced in a study of T cells in women clearing cervical HPV infection. Clones were read by immunoSEQ multiplex PCR, and TCRdb kept only the in-frame ones, dropping some. The listing contains 31,000 or so clones. Sequenced input: blood buffy coat. Receptors originate from a woman aged 18 to 69 with a cervical HPV16 infection that either progressed to CIN3+ or cleared (not recorded which).

This clone is deemed medium-sized by its frequency. The DNA ends 3 residues before the CDR3 does, and the rest of the CDR3 is filled in from the germline J gene. The genes are TRBV4-1 and TRBJ2-5; a possible D gene is TRBD1 (5 bases). The V gene lost 1 base and the J gene lost 4 bases, with 16 bases spanning the gap. Germline V lookup: CDR1 MGHRA, CDR2 YSYEKL. The CDR3 consists of 16 residues. The covered CDR3 bases are TGCGCCAGCAGCCAAGGCCCCAGGGCTCCCGGAGAGACC. It codes for CASSQGPRAPGET. The entire CDR3 reads CASSQGPRAPGETQYF.

On this clone itself: The CDR3 end falls 3 residues outside the read, so it is completed with the germline J gene. The V and J genes are TRBV19 and TRBJ1-2; D is perhaps TRBD1 (5 bases). Trimming pared 4 bases from V and 5 bases from J, leaving 14 bases between. The CDR3 covers 14 residues. Germline CDR1 and CDR2: LNHDA and SQIVND (reference sequence). The CDR3 protein is CASSTLQDPYGYTF. CDR3 DNA, as far as it was read: TGTGCCAGTAGTACATTACAGGACCCGTATGGC.

In regard to this clone: The read ends 3 residues before the CDR3 terminus; that terminus is restored from the germline J gene. This chain uses TRBV2 with TRBJ1-2; D is uncertain. Trimming removed 3 bases at V and 4 bases at J, with 6 bases between. The germline gives CDR1 SNHLY, CDR2 FYNNEI. This CDR3 is built from 12 residues. The CDR3 reads CASSDNFYGYTF. The sequenced part of the CDR3 DNA is TGTGCCAGCAGTGACAACTTCTATGGC.

As for this clone: The CDR3 end falls 3 residues outside the read, so it is completed with the germline J gene. This sequence joins TRBV20-1 and TRBJ1-1; D uncertain. Trimming shortened V by 3 bases and J by 0 bases, and 2 bases separated the two germline ends. CDR1 is DFQATT, CDR2 SNEGSKA, per germline (reference sequence). The CDR3 totals 11 residues. Incomplete CDR3 DNA: TGCAGTGCTAGTATGAACACTGAA. Its translation is CSASMNTE. The CDR3 reads in full as CSASMNTEAFF.

With respect to this clone: Sequencing ends 3 residues short of the CDR3 end; the germline J gene provides the rest. The chain joins TRBV7-6 to TRBJ2-1; D is unresolved. V was trimmed by 3 bases and J by 6 bases, leaving 9 bases between them. This CDR3 comprises 13 residues. Germline CDR1 and CDR2: SGHVS and FNYEAQ. The CDR3 DNA, read in part, is TGTGCCAGCAGCTTTGGTACCGGCAATGAG. It codes for CASSFGTGNE. The full-length CDR3 reads as CASSFGTGNEQFF.

Worth noting for this clone: The CDR3 is cut off 3 residues early in the read; its end comes from the germline J gene. This rearrangement joins TRBV7-9 to TRBJ2-3, with 7 bases that match TRBD1. The germline V gene has CDR1 SEHNR and CDR2 FQNEAQ (reference sequence). This CDR3 has 15 amino acids. The CDR3: CASSLARDSLETQYF. CDR3 bases read: TGTGCCAGCAGCTTAGCTAGGGACAGTCTAGAGACG. The entire variable domain, with the rest obtained from reference TRBV7-9 and TRBJ2-3, is as follows: DTGVSQNPRHKITKRGQNVTFRCDPISEHNRLYWYRQTLGQGPEFLTYFQNEAQLEKSRLLSDRFSAERPKGSFSTLEIQRTEQGDSAMYLCASSLARDSLETQYFGPGTRLTVL.

The chain's CDR3 is CASSSYIGTQYF. The sequenced CDR3 bases are TGTGCCAGCAGCTCTTACATAGGGACG. V gene TRBV7-2 combines with J gene TRBJ2-3; D call uncertain. The CDR3 goes on 3 residues after the read ends, and that part is filled in from the germline J gene. This CDR3 contains 12 residues. Germline loops: CDR1 SGHTA, CDR2 FQGNSA.

Points on this clone: The CDR3 end is not reached by the read, which stops 3 residues before it; the germline J gene fills it in. This chain links TRBV10-3 with TRBJ2-7; TRBD1 agrees at 7 bases. The CDR3 contains 14 residues. CDR1 is ENHRY and CDR2 is SYGVKD in the germline V gene. Trimming took 3 bases from V and 5 from J; bases not matched to a gene: 7. The CDR3 region is CAISDKTGRDEQYF. CDR3 DNA (partial): TGTGCCATCAGTGATAAGACAGGGCGCGACGAG.

Regarding this clone: The read comes to an end 3 residues before the CDR3 does, leaving the germline J gene to fill in the end. V and J are TRBV5-6 and TRBJ1-2; TRBD1 matches at 8 bases. V lost 2 bases and J lost 4; bases outside the gene matches: 7. Germline V CDR1 and CDR2: SGHDT, YYEEEE. This CDR3 contains 15 residues. The CDR3: CASSLIRTGPYGYTF. The part of the CDR3 DNA that was read is TGTGCCAGCAGCTTAATAAGGACAGGGCCCTATGGC.

CDR3 residues: CASSSDRGNLAGQYF. The sequenced part of the CDR3 DNA is TGTGCCAGCAGCTCGGACAGGGGTAATTTGGCGGGT. The V and J genes are TRBV7-9 and TRBJ2-4; 9 nucleotides agree with TRBD1. Read coverage stops 3 residues before the CDR3 terminus; the germline J gene supplies the remainder. Germline values: CDR1 SEHNR, CDR2 FQNEAQ (reference sequence). This CDR3 is 15 amino acids long.

As for this clone: From the germline J gene comes the end of the CDR3, since the read stops 3 residues before it. J is TRBJ1-5 and V is TRBV7-8; TRBD1 is a possible D gene (6 bases). The CDR3 loop spans 16 amino acids. The germline CDR1 and CDR2 sequences are SGHVS and FQNEAQ. The V and J ends lost 2 bases and 1 base respectively, with 12 bases between them. The CDR3 sequence is CASSLTYRDSNQPQHF. Incomplete CDR3 DNA: TGTGCCAGCAGCTTAACGTACAGGGACAGCAATCAGCCC.

Remarks on this clone: The read terminates 3 residues ahead of where the CDR3 ends, so the germline J gene completes it. The chain combines TRBV5-1 with TRBJ2-1, with 7 positions matching TRBD2. V trimming: 6 bases; J trimming: 3 bases; junction bases outside the gene matches: 6. Germline V gene sequence: CDR1 SGHRS, CDR2 YFSETQ. The CDR3 has 14 residues. CDR3 sequence: CASTVGGGYNEQFF. CDR3 DNA, as far as it was read: TGCGCCAGCACCGTGGGGGGGGGCTACAATGAG.

Worth noting for this clone: The observed sequence ends 3 residues before the CDR3 terminus, with the missing tail filled in from the germline J gene. The J gene is TRBJ2-4, the V gene TRBV7-3, with 8 bases lining up with TRBD2. Germline lookup yields CDR1 SGHTA and CDR2 FQGTGA. CDR3 length: 16 residues. CDR3 sequence: CASSSGVIAGMETQYF. The sequenced CDR3 bases are TGTGCCAGCAGCTCGGGGGTCATAGCGGGAATGGAGACT.

Regarding this clone: The sequenced fragment ends 3 residues before the CDR3 boundary, so the rest is inferred from the germline J gene. J is TRBJ2-3 and V is TRBV20-1; 7 bases fit TRBD1. The CDR3 covers 14 residues. Germline loops: CDR1 DFQATT, CDR2 SNEGSKA (reference sequence). After removal of 2 bases from V and 4 bases from J, the junction contained 6 bases not matched to a gene. The sequenced CDR3 bases are TGCAGTGCTAGAAAGACAGGGTTGTCAGATACG. Translated, it gives CSARKTGLSDT. The entire CDR3 reads CSARKTGLSDTQYF.

For this clone: The read stops 3 residues short of the end of the CDR3; the missing end is completed from the germline J gene. V and J are TRBV6-2 or TRBV6-3 and TRBJ2-2; tentative D call: TRBD1 (5 bases). This CDR3 spans 13 amino acids. Looked up from germline, CDR1 is MNHEY and CDR2 is SVGEGT. The CDR3 is CASSTSGANVLFF. The part of the CDR3 DNA that was read is TGTGCCAGTAGCACCTCTGGGGCCAACGTG.

Points on this clone: The sequence runs out 3 residues before the end of the CDR3; the remainder is reconstructed from the germline J gene. The V call is TRBV19, the J call TRBJ2-1, with TRBD1 identical over 9 bases. CDR1 is LNHDA and CDR2 is SQIVND in the germline V gene (reference sequence). The CDR3 runs 16 residues. Unmatched junction bases numbered 9, after V lost 5 bases and J lost 4 bases. CDR3 bases read: TGTGCCAGTAGTGTCAGGTGGGGACAGGGTTACAATGAG. It encodes CASSVRWGQGYNE. The full-length CDR3 reads as CASSVRWGQGYNEQFF.

On this clone: With the read ending 3 residues before the CDR3 end, the germline J gene is used to fill in that end. This sequence joins TRBV14 and TRBJ2-7, with D possibly being TRBD1 (6 bases). Germline loops: CDR1 SGHDN, CDR2 FVKESK. Deletions cut 1 base from V and 0 bases from J, with 10 bases between. CDR3 size: 15 residues. CDR3 sequence reads: CASSQVDRYSYEQYF. The CDR3 DNA, read in part, is TGTGCCAGCAGCCAAGTCGACAGGTACTCCTACGAG.

On this clone: The read halts 3 residues ahead of the CDR3 end, with the missing end drawn from the germline J gene. The chain joins TRBV4-1 to TRBJ1-3; possibly TRBD1 for D (5 bases). The CDR3 is made up of 15 amino acids. Trimming shortened V by 1 base and J by 0 bases, and 7 bases separated the two germline ends. Germline CDR1 is MGHRA and CDR2 is YSYEKL. The CDR3 spells CASSQVQVSGNTIYF. Partial CDR3 DNA: TGCGCCAGCAGCCAAGTACAGGTCTCTGGAAACACC.

Notes on this clone: From the germline J gene comes the end of the CDR3, since the read stops 3 residues before it. The chain uses TRBV18 and TRBJ1-5; 9 bases map to TRBD1. Trimming took 0 bases from V and 0 from J; bases not matched to a gene: 0. CDR3 length: 16 residues. The germline CDR1 and CDR2 sequences are KGHSH and LQKENI. CDR3 DNA (partial): TGTGCCAGCTCACCACCGGGACAGGGTAGCAATCAGCCC. It is translated as CASSPPGQGSNQP. The entire CDR3 is CASSPPGQGSNQPQHF.

On this clone itself: The observed sequence ends 3 residues before the CDR3 terminus, with the missing tail filled in from the germline J gene. The chain couples TRBV18 to TRBJ2-5; no clear D. The germline V gene encodes CDR1 KGHSH and CDR2 LQKENI. This CDR3 is built from 14 residues. V dropped 3 bases and J dropped 3 bases, with 11 bases sitting between them. CDR3 DNA, as far as it was read: TGTGCCAGCTCACCGACGACTTGGGAAGAGACC. Translated, it gives CASSPTTWEET. In full, the CDR3 reads CASSPTTWEETQYF.

As for this clone: The read ends 3 residues early relative to the CDR3; the germline J gene fills the gap. Other DNA sequences in the sample encode the same CDR3. The chain couples TRBV7-3 to TRBJ1-1; D not resolved. Germline assignment: CDR1 SGHTA and CDR2 FQGTGA. V lost 1 base and J lost 1, with 4 bases in between. The CDR3 contains 13 residues. CDR3 amino acids: CASSLNRNTEAFF. The covered CDR3 bases are TGTGCCAGCAGCTTAAATAGGAACACTGAA.

As regards this clone: The CDR3 extends 3 residues past the end of the read, so its final part is completed from the germline J gene. The chain carries TRBV4-1 and TRBJ2-7; TRBD2 is a possible D gene (6 bases). V lost 5 bases and J 6 bases, leaving 26 bases between the germline ends. There are 17 residues in the CDR3. Germline-derived CDR1 and CDR2 are MGHRA and YSYEKL. The CDR3 DNA, read in part, is TGCGCCAGCAGCGATTATCCCCCGGGACTGGCATTTAGCGAG. Translated, it gives CASSDYPPGLAFSE. Given in full, the CDR3 is CASSDYPPGLAFSEQYF.

In regard to this clone: The observed sequence ends 3 residues before the CDR3 terminus, with the missing tail filled in from the germline J gene. V gene TRBV7-9 combines with J gene TRBJ2-7, with TRBD2 matching over 10 bases. The CDR3 has 14 residues. Germline assignment: CDR1 SEHNR and CDR2 FQNEAQ (reference sequence). V lost 8 bases to trimming and J lost 1 base; unmatched junction nucleotides: 5. The CDR3 spells CASGLAGDSYEQYF. The sequenced CDR3 bases are TGTGCCAGCGGTCTAGCGGGAGATTCCTACGAG.

As to this clone: At one end, the junction sequence differs from germline, possibly due to a read error. The read halts 3 residues ahead of the CDR3 end, with the missing end drawn from the germline J gene. This sequence joins TRBV7-6 and TRBJ2-3; 11 bases are shared with TRBD2. Germline V gene data show CDR1 as SGHVS and CDR2 as FNYEAQ. The CDR3 consists of 15 residues. The CDR3 here is CASSVSGGATETQYF. The CDR3 DNA, read in part, is TGTGCCAGCAGCGTTAGCGGGGGGGCCACAGAGACG.

A word on this clone: The read halts 3 residues ahead of the CDR3 end, with the missing end drawn from the germline J gene. The V and J genes are TRBV11-1 and TRBJ2-2; D gene ambiguous. The CDR3 length is 15 residues. The germline V gene encodes CDR1 SGHAT and CDR2 FQDESV (reference sequence). Trimming removed 3 bases at V and 0 bases at J, with 8 bases between. The sequenced CDR3 bases are TGTGCCAGCAGCTTTGGCCGAACGAACACCGGGGAG. It specifies CASSFGRTNTGE. The CDR3, in full, reads CASSFGRTNTGELFF.